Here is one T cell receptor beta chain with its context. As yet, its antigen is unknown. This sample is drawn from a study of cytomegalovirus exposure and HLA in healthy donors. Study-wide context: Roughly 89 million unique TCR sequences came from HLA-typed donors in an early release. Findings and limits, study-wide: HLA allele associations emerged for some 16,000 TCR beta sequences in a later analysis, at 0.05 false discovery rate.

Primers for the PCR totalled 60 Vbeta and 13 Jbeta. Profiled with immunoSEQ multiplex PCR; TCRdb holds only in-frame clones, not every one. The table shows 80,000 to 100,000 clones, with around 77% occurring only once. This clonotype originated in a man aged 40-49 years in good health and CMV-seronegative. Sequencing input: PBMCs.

The CDR3 coding sequence is TGTGCCAGCAGCCCCCCACCGGGACAGGGGGCCTACGAGCAGTACTTC. Protein product: CASSPPPGQGAYEQYF. The V gene is TRBV7-9, the J gene TRBJ2-7; the match to TRBD1 covers 11 bases. CDR1 is SEHNR and CDR2 is FQNEAQ in the germline V gene (reference sequence). V shed 5 bases and J 2 bases; nucleotides not matched to a gene: 8. This CDR3 has 16 residues.